A single sample is the source of the 10 T cell receptor beta chains below, sequenced in a study of identifying expanded T cells in peripheral blood. TCRdb's copy holds only in-frame clones and misses some; the assay was immunoSEQ multiplex PCR. This table holds 120,000 or so clones, more than 75% found once. The material sequenced was blood. These receptors were taken from a person aged 18 to 75 in good health.

The chain employs TRBV5-1 and TRBJ2-7; 8 nucleotides align to TRBD2. CDR1 SGHRS and CDR2 YFSETQ come from the germline V gene. The junction had 2 bases not matched to a gene; V was cut back by 4 bases and J by 2 bases. The CDR3 spans 13 residues. The CDR3 reads CASSPGGAYEQYF. DNA for the CDR3: TGCGCCAGCAGCCCCGGGGGGGCCTACGAGCAGTACTTC.

This CDR3 is CASSQDRTGPYGYTF. DNA for the CDR3: TGCGCCAGCAGCCAAGACCGGACAGGGCCCTATGGCTACACCTTC. This chain uses TRBV4-3 with TRBJ1-2; 8 bases match TRBD1. V was clipped by 0 bases and J by 4 bases; unmatched bases: 4. Germline V gene sequence: CDR1 LGHNA, CDR2 YSLEER. This CDR3 is built from 15 residues.

This chain connects TRBV30 to TRBJ2-7; D may match TRBD1 or TRBD2 (6 bases each). V lost 0 bases to trimming and J lost 7 bases, with 13 bases between them. This CDR3 comprises 13 residues. The V gene's germline CDR1 is GTSNPN and CDR2 SVGIG (reference sequence). The CDR3 DNA follows: TGTGCCTGGAGTGTACTTGGAGGGGGGGAGCAGTACTTC. It translates to CAWSVLGGGEQYF.

The rearrangement links TRBV2 to TRBJ2-5; 7 positions agree with TRBD2. This CDR3 contains 18 residues. Germline V CDR1 and CDR2: SNHLY, FYNNEI. Trimming cost V 2 bases and J 5 bases; bases outside gene matches: 17. The CDR3 DNA reads as TGTGCCAGCAGTGAATTTATTCCGGGCCCCGGGAGGATTGAGACCCAGTACTTC. Translated: CASSEFIPGPGRIETQYF.

The rearrangement uses TRBV7-6 and TRBJ1-1, with 7 nucleotides matching TRBD1. CDR3 size: 15 residues. Trimming at V came to 5 bases and at J to 7 bases, leaving 13 bases not matched to a gene. Germline V gene data show CDR1 as SGHVS and CDR2 as FNYEAQ. The CDR3 sequence: CASSPREGARSEAFF. CDR3 DNA sequence: TGTGCCAGCAGCCCACGGGAGGGGGCGAGGAGTGAAGCTTTCTTT.

This clone was seen only once. V and J are TRBV7-6 and TRBJ1-1; D call uncertain. V was cut by 1 base and J by 2 bases, with 11 bases left in between. Germline CDR1 is SGHVS and CDR2 is FNYEAQ. The CDR3 length is 15 residues. The CDR3 DNA is TGTGCCAGCAGCTTAGAGGCTCGACAAAACACTGAAGCTTTCTTT. It translates to CASSLEARQNTEAFF. Drawing the rest from reference TRBV7-6 and TRBJ1-1, the complete variable domain is GAGVSQSPRYKVTKRGQDVALRCDPISGHVSLYWYRQALGQGPEFLTYFNYEAQQDKSGLPNDRFSAERPEGSISTLTIQRTEQRDSAMYRCASSLEARQNTEAFFGQGTRLTVV.

V and J are TRBV7-2 and TRBJ2-5, with no clear D. The ends were cut back, 5 bases at V and 4 bases at J, with 11 bases in the middle. Germline V lookup: CDR1 SGHTA, CDR2 FQGNSA. The CDR3 length is 13 residues. CDR3 region: CASSPPSRETQYF. Here the CDR3 DNA reads TGTGCCAGCAGCCCGCCTTCTAGAGAGACCCAGTACTTC. The entire variable domain, with the rest obtained from reference TRBV7-2 and TRBJ2-5, is as follows: GAGVSQSPSNKVTEKGKDVELRCDPISGHTALYWYRQSLGQGLEFLIYFQGNSAPDKSGLPSDRFSAERTGGSVSTLTIQRTQQEDSAVYLCASSPPSRETQYFGPGTRLLVL.

This sequence joins TRBV5-1 and TRBJ1-5; D not resolved. V lost 0 bases, J lost 4 bases, and 5 bases lay in between. CDR3 length equals 13 residues. Germline V gene data show CDR1 as SGHRS and CDR2 as YFSETQ. The CDR3, as DNA: TGCGCCAGCAGCTTGGGGATTAATCAGCCCCAGCATTTT. Translating gives CASSLGINQPQHF.

The chain couples TRBV7-9 to TRBJ1-5; D perhaps matches TRBD1 (5 bases). The germline V and J ends were trimmed by 3 bases and 5 bases, with 11 bases remaining between them. Germline CDR1 and CDR2: SEHNR and FQNEAQ (reference sequence). CDR3 size: 14 residues. CDR3 in amino acids: CASSFGGRDQPQHF. The DNA for the CDR3 is TGTGCCAGCAGCTTCGGGGGTCGAGATCAGCCCCAGCATTTT.

Details on this clone: The sample holds other DNA sequences that translate to the same CDR3. The rearrangement links TRBV7-8 to TRBJ2-2; a weak D match, TRBD2 (5 bases). The CDR3 totals 14 residues. Germline lookup yields CDR1 SGHVS and CDR2 FQNEAQ. The V end was cut by 3 bases, the J end by 2 bases, with 7 bases between. The CDR3 DNA is TGTGCCAGCAGCTTCCGGGGTAACACCGGGGAGCTGTTTTTT. This codes for CASSFRGNTGELFF.